The 5 T cell receptor beta chains presented below share a single source sample, sequenced in a study of Graves' ophthalmopathy and Graves' hyperthyroidism. Using RNA transcripts, the TCR beta CDR3 regions were amplified. In the first round, RT-PCR was carried out with HTBI primers, and a multiplex PCR formed the second round. TCRdb passed the multiplex PCR reads through MiXCR, listing each CDR3 protein once. The sample has around 1,200,000 distinct CDR3 sequences; 35% to 40% are singletons. The sample comprised peripheral blood or thyroid tissue (not recorded which). These receptors all stem from an adult man with Graves' hyperthyroidism.

The chain recombines TRBV6-4 with TRBJ2-5; tentatively, D is TRBD2 (5 bases). CDR1 is MRHNA, CDR2 SNTAGT, per germline. The V end lost 2 bases, the J end lost 5 bases, and 18 bases lay between the germline ends. The CDR3 loop spans 16 amino acids. The CDR3 sequence: CASSDDAGSPGETQYF. CDR3 coding DNA: TGTGCCAGCAGTGACGACGCGGGTAGTCCCGGGGAGACCCAGTACTTC.

This clonotype appeared a few times. J is TRBJ2-2 and V is TRBV14; 8 positions agree with TRBD1. Trimming removed 0 bases from V and 5 bases from J; junction bases left unmatched: 8. The CDR3 has 17 amino acids. CDR1 and CDR2 from the germline V gene are SGHDN and FVKESK. CDR3 loop: CASSQDWTGTLTGELFF. In nucleotides, the CDR3 is TGTGCCAGCAGCCAAGATTGGACAGGGACCTTGACCGGGGAGCTGTTTTTT.

The CDR3 loop reads CANSRGGRTYNSPLHF. The CDR3 DNA follows: TGTGCCAACAGTCGGGGGGGACGGACTTATAATTCACCCCTCCACTTT. V gene TRBV9 combines with J gene TRBJ1-6, with D possibly matching TRBD1 (5 bases). V gave up 9 bases and J gave up 4 bases, with 20 bases separating them. The germline V gene encodes CDR1 SGDLS and CDR2 YYNGEE. This CDR3 region has 16 residues.

There are many counts of this clonotype. The V call is TRBV29-1, the J call TRBJ1-1, with 9 bases lining up with TRBD1. The germline V gene encodes CDR1 SQVTM and CDR2 ANQGSEA. CDR3 length: 13 residues. Trimming took 5 bases from V and 4 from J; bases not matched to a gene: 5. The CDR3 bases are TGCAGCGTTCACCAGGGACAGGGCACTGAAGCTTTCTTT. As protein: CSVHQGQGTEAFF.

The chain couples TRBV7-3 to TRBJ2-7; D is unclear. The CDR3 loop spans 13 amino acids. Trimming pared 5 bases from V and 3 bases from J, leaving 11 bases between. Germline lookup yields CDR1 SGHTA and CDR2 FQGTGA. The CDR3 nucleotides read TGTGCCAGCAGCCCCGTCCCTGACTACGAGCAGTACTTC. As protein: CASSPVPDYEQYF.